This T cell receptor beta chain was sequenced during a study of T cell clusters in autoimmune cytopenias. General observations from the study: TRB repertoire shifts in secondary cytopenia and chronic lymphocytic leukemia mostly reflected lymphoma, not autoimmunity.

Roughly 38,000 genome equivalents of blood DNA were amplified for TRB. One tube held mixed TRB-A and TRB-B primer pools for touch-down PCR. TCRdb reprocessed the multiplex PCR reads and stores each CDR3 protein as one record, lacking DNA. This sample's clone table lists about 1,600 distinct CDR3 sequences. Comment on this clonotype: Its antigen is not identified.

This CDR3 has 15 residues. CDR1 is MGHRA and CDR2 is YSYEKL in the germline V gene. The sequenced material came from peripheral blood. The V gene is TRBV4-1, the J gene TRBJ1-2; checking the TCRdb D call of TRBD1 is not possible without DNA. The TCR was taken from a human donor with an autoimmune cytopenia, with autoimmune hepatitis or in good health (not recorded which). CDR3 amino acids: CASSNQPGGDYGYTF.